Sequencing of this TCR beta chain was carried out in a study of OX40 agonist ivuxolimab in advanced cancers. The germline V gene has CDR1 LGHNA and CDR2 YNFKEQ. The CDR3 covers 16 residues. The junction had 4 bases not matched to a gene; V was cut back by 5 bases and J by 2 bases. Study-level points and caveats: Partial responders at 0.1-3.0 mg/kg had among the lowest clonal expansion.

As concerns this clone: Antigen: not known.

The repertoire was sequenced with immunoSEQ multiplex PCR; TCRdb's copy has only in-frame clones and lacks some. The data contain 15,000 to 20,000 clones, roughly 90% of them singletons. This specimen was CD4+ or CD8+ T cells sorted from blood, taken in a trial of the OX40 agonist ivuxolimab. The V gene is TRBV4-2, the J gene TRBJ2-2, with 11 bases identical to TRBD2. The receptor's source is an adult with an advanced solid tumor such as melanoma, head and neck, liver or kidney cancer. The CDR3 here is CASSAGTSGNTGELFF. CDR3 coding DNA: TGTGCCAGCAGCGCCGGGACTAGCGGAAACACCGGGGAGCTGTTTTTT.